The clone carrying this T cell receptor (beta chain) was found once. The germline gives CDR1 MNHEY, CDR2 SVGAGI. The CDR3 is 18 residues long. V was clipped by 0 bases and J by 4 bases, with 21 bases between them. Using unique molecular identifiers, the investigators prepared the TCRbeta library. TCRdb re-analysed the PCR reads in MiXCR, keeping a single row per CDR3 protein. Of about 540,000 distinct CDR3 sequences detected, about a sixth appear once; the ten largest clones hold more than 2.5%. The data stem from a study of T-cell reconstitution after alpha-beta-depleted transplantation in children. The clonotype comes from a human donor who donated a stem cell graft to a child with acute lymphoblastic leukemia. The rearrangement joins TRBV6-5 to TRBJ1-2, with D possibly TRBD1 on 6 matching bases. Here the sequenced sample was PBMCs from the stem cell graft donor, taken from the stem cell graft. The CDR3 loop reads CASSYSSGGRQDPYGYTF. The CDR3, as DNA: TGTGCCAGCAGTTACTCGAGCGGGGGGAGACAGGACCCCTATGGCTACACCTTC.